These 23 T cell receptor beta chains were sequenced from one sample in a study of identical twins. A single record per CDR3 protein comes from TCRdb applying MiXCR to the 5' RACE reads. The sample lists roughly 1.6 million distinct CDR3 sequences, 25% to 35% occurring once. Sequenced material: cord blood. These receptors came from a newborn girl in good health.

Only a few counts were recorded for this clonotype. This chain joins TRBV20-1 and TRBJ2-1, with a weak D call TRBD2 (6 bases). The CDR3 runs to 19 residues. The germline V gene encodes CDR1 DFQATT and CDR2 SNEGSKA (reference sequence). Trimming took 0 bases from V and 0 from J, leaving 21 bases between them. CDR3 DNA: TGCAGTGCTAGAGATTCTTTCGGCGGCGGGATAGGCTCCTACAATGAGCAGTTCTTC. Amino acid sequence: CSARDSFGGGIGSYNEQFF.

The CDR3 bases are TGTGCCAGCAGCCCGCGACAGGGTCCCTCCTACGAGCAGTTCTTC. Translated: CASSPRQGPSYEQFF. The V and J genes are TRBV7-8 and TRBJ2-1, with 7 bases aligning to TRBD1. Germline loops: CDR1 SGHVS, CDR2 FQNEAQ. The CDR3 length is 15 residues. Trimming cost V 5 bases and J 10 bases; bases outside gene matches: 14. Supplemented by reference TRBV7-8 and TRBJ2-1, the full variable domain reads GAGVSQSPRYKVAKRGQDVALRCDPISGHVSLFWYQQALGQGPEFLTYFQNEAQLDKSGLPSDRFFAERPEGSVSTLKIQRTQQEDSAVYLCASSPRQGPSYEQFFGPGTRLTVL.

Ten or more counts support this clonotype. The chain carries TRBV3-1 and TRBJ2-1; D is possibly TRBD1 (5 bases). This CDR3 region has 15 residues. Germline lookup yields CDR1 LGHDT and CDR2 YNNKEL (reference sequence). The germline V and J ends were trimmed by 1 base and 1 base, with 8 bases remaining between them. In DNA form, the CDR3 reads TGTGCCAGCAGCCAAGGGCAGGGTTCCTACAATGAGCAGTTCTTC. The encoded protein is CASSQGQGSYNEQFF.

The gene calls are TRBV20-1 and TRBJ2-2; 7 bases are a match to TRBD2. Germline CDR1 DFQATT, CDR2 SNEGSKA (reference sequence). The trim removed 0 bases at V and 4 bases at J, leaving 5 bases unmatched. CDR3 length: 15 residues. The CDR3 DNA reads as TGCAGTGCTAGAGATTGGGGAGGGGTCACCGGGGAGCTGTTTTTT. This gives the protein CSARDWGGVTGELFF.

Only a few counts were recorded for this clonotype. The chain combines TRBV12-3 or TRBV12-4 with TRBJ2-1, with D tentatively TRBD2 (5 bases). The V end was cut by 4 bases, the J end by 3 bases, with 10 bases between. CDR3 size: 14 residues. CDR3 in amino acids: CASSSLGNYNEQFF. Here the CDR3 DNA reads TGTGCCAGCAGTTCACTAGGGAACTACAATGAGCAGTTCTTC.

As for this clonotype: One junction end disagrees with the germline gene, perhaps due to a read error. The rearrangement joins TRBV5-1 to TRBJ1-1; TRBD1 matches 8 bases. The CDR3 contains 13 residues. Germline assignment: CDR1 SGHRS and CDR2 YFSETQ. Here the CDR3 DNA reads TGCGCCAGCAGGTGGGGACAGGACACTGGAGCTTTCTTT. Translation gives CASRWGQDTGAFF.

The chain uses TRBV7-9 and TRBJ2-7; TRBD1 matches 10 bases. The CDR3 totals 15 residues. CDR1 is SEHNR and CDR2 is FQNEAQ in the germline V gene (reference sequence). V gave up 3 bases and J gave up 7 bases; unmatched junction bases: 9. CDR3 in amino acids: CASSLKGTGVSEQYF. As DNA, the CDR3 is TGTGCCAGCAGCTTGAAGGGGACAGGGGTTAGTGAGCAGTACTTC.

The chain is built from TRBV20-1 and TRBJ2-5; the match to TRBD2 covers 12 bases. This CDR3 contains 14 residues. CDR1 is DFQATT and CDR2 is SNEGSKA in the germline V gene (reference sequence). After removal of 1 base from V and 11 bases from J, the junction contained 8 bases not matched to a gene. CDR3 amino acids: CSARGTSGINEQYF. CDR3 sequence (DNA): TGCAGTGCTAGAGGGACTAGCGGGATCAATGAGCAGTACTTC.

As to this clonotype: A much larger clonotype is one base distant, so this may be a read error. This chain joins TRBV5-1 and TRBJ2-7; a weak D match, TRBD2 (5 bases). The J call may be mistaken, given a closer DNA end match to TRBJ2-5. The germline V gene has CDR1 SGHRS and CDR2 YFSETQ. The CDR3 has 13 residues. In DNA form, the CDR3 reads TGCGTCAGCAGCCTCACTAGGAAGGAGACCCAGTACTTC. Translation gives CVSSLTRKETQYF.

The chain has TRBV5-1 and TRBJ2-1; D uncertain. This CDR3 is built from 14 residues. Germline V lookup: CDR1 SGHRS, CDR2 YFSETQ. V shed 3 bases and J shed 4 bases, with 11 bases lying between them. CDR3 sequence reads: CASSSYDGYNEQFF. CDR3 bases: TGCGCCAGCAGCTCATACGACGGATACAATGAGCAGTTCTTC.

This clonotype was counted only a few times. The chain recombines TRBV5-1 with TRBJ1-2; D remains ambiguous. This CDR3 contains 16 residues. Germline V gene lookup returns CDR1 SGHRS and CDR2 YFSETQ. Between the trimmed V and J ends, which lost 0 bases and 4 bases, there was a span of 16 bases. CDR3 nucleotide sequence: TGCGCCAGCAGCTTGGCCCAGAGGATCGGGGTCTATGGCTACACCTTC. Residues: CASSLAQRIGVYGYTF.

This clonotype was counted between two and nine times. This sequence joins TRBV6-5 and TRBJ2-5; TRBD1 aligns across 7 bases. Germline V gives CDR1 MNHEY, CDR2 SVGAGI. V gave up 0 bases and J gave up 4 bases; unmatched junction bases: 14. CDR3 length: 18 amino acids. CDR3 residues: CASSYSRVRTGETETQYF. The CDR3 nucleotides read TGTGCCAGCAGTTACTCGAGAGTTAGGACAGGAGAAACAGAGACCCAGTACTTC.

CDR3 bases: TGTGCCAGCAGCTTGATGGGCAGGGCCAATGAGCAGTTCTTC. It encodes CASSLMGRANEQFF. The chain employs TRBV11-2 and TRBJ2-1; possible D gene TRBD1, 5 bases. The ends were cut back, 3 bases at V and 6 bases at J, with 12 bases in the middle. The CDR3 length is 14 residues. Germline values: CDR1 SGHAT, CDR2 FQNNGV.

This clonotype has only a few counts. V is TRBV28 and J is TRBJ1-2, with 9 bases identical to TRBD1. Looked up from germline, CDR1 is MDHEN and CDR2 is SYDVKM. The CDR3 runs 15 residues. The V segment lost 2 bases and the J segment 7 bases; nucleotides outside the gene matches: 8. In DNA, the CDR3 is TGTGCCAGCAGTTTAGACCCTGGGACAGGGTTTGGCTACACCTTC. Amino acids: CASSLDPGTGFGYTF.

The table lists this clonotype with a few counts. The rearrangement links TRBV6-1 to TRBJ1-2; TRBD1 aligns across 7 bases. This CDR3 is 15 amino acids long. Germline CDR1 MNHNS, CDR2 SASEGT. V lost 5 bases, J lost 8 bases, and 14 bases stayed unmatched. CDR3 DNA sequence: TGTGCCAGCAGTAGGCTATCGACAGGGCTCACGGGCTACACCTTC. Its protein product is CASSRLSTGLTGYTF.

A note on this clonotype: A read error may account for a junction end that differs from germline. The rearrangement joins TRBV11-2 to TRBJ1-2; unclear D gene. This CDR3 comprises 12 residues. Germline CDR1 is SGHAT and CDR2 is FQNNGV. The CDR3 bases are TGTACCAGCAGCTTAAGTAACTATGGCTACACCTTC. Translating it yields CTSSLSNYGYTF.

This clonotype was observed many times. Possible read error: a much larger clone is one base away. The chain links TRBV25-1 to TRBJ2-7; D not resolved. The V gene lost 7 bases and the J gene lost 0 bases, with 4 bases spanning the gap. Germline CDR1 reads MGHDK; CDR2 reads SYGVNS. The CDR3 has 11 amino acids. CDR3 in amino acids: CASTRSYEQYF. Here the CDR3 DNA reads TGTGCCAGCACCCGCTCCTACGAGCAGTACTTC.

The J gene is TRBJ2-7, the V gene TRBV20-1; 8 bases align to TRBD2. Germline V lookup: CDR1 DFQATT, CDR2 SNEGSKA (reference sequence). The CDR3 loop spans 13 amino acids. The CDR3 DNA sequence: TGCAGGGGGGCCGGGACTAGTCAGTACGAGCAGTACTTC. Encoded protein: CRGAGTSQYEQYF.

The CDR3 DNA follows: TGTGCCAGCAGCTTAGGTGGGACTAGCGTATACAATGAGCAGTTCTTC. Residues: CASSLGGTSVYNEQFF. V usage is TRBV13 and J usage is TRBJ2-1, with 10 bases lining up with TRBD2. Losses at the gene ends were 0 bases for V and 4 bases for J; bases not matched to a gene: 3. Per the germline V gene, CDR1 is PRHDT and CDR2 is FYEKMQ (reference sequence). The CDR3 is made up of 16 amino acids.

This sequence joins TRBV20-1 and TRBJ2-5; D uncertain. The V end lost 3 bases, the J end lost 11 bases, and 19 bases lay between the germline ends. CDR1 and CDR2 (germline): DFQATT, SNEGSKA (reference sequence). The CDR3 runs 13 residues. The CDR3 region is CSASGLLDNEQYF. DNA for the CDR3: TGCAGTGCTAGTGGGCTCCTTGACAATGAGCAGTACTTC.

The rearrangement links TRBV14 to TRBJ1-2; D may be TRBD1 (6 bases). This CDR3 region has 14 residues. CDR1 is SGHDN and CDR2 is FVKESK in the germline V gene. V was pared by 0 bases and J by 4 bases, with 9 bases between. In DNA form, the CDR3 reads TGTGCCAGCAGCCAAGATGGACAGCCCTATGGCTACACCTTC. Its translation is CASSQDGQPYGYTF.

This clonotype turned up a few times. This CDR3 is CASRGRTSYNEQFF. For the CDR3, the DNA is TGTGCCAGCAGGGGAAGGACCTCCTACAATGAGCAGTTCTTC. This chain connects TRBV28 to TRBJ2-1; no firm D call. The V and J ends lost 6 bases and 0 bases respectively, with 9 bases between them. The CDR3 loop spans 14 amino acids. From germline, CDR1 is MDHEN and CDR2 SYDVKM. The whole variable domain, filled in from reference TRBV28 and TRBJ2-1, reads DVKVTQSSRYLVKRTGEKVFLECVQDMDHENMFWYRQDPGLGLRLIYFSYDVKMKEKGDIPEGYSVSREKKERFSLILESASTNQTSMYLCASRGRTSYNEQFFGPGTRLTVL.

The chain joins TRBV20-1 to TRBJ1-2; weak D call: TRBD1 (5 bases). V was shortened by 0 bases and J by 6 bases, with 20 bases between the two germline ends. The CDR3 is 16 residues long. Per germline, CDR1 DFQATT and CDR2 SNEGSKA (reference sequence). The CDR3 sequence: CSARDFGAAGLDGYTF. CDR3 sequence (DNA): TGCAGTGCTAGAGATTTTGGGGCGGCAGGGTTGGATGGCTACACCTTC.